Following are 27 T cell receptor beta chains from one sample sequenced in a study of early T cells in non-severe SARS-CoV-2 infection. TCRdb reprocessed the 5' RACE reads with MiXCR, giving one entry per CDR3 protein. The data show 40,000 to 55,000 distinct CDR3 sequences, with roughly 7.7% seen just once and 5.8% held by the top ten. The specimen sequenced was whole blood. These receptors all stem from an adult who was a healthcare worker with PCR-confirmed SARS-CoV-2 infection or an uninfected control (not recorded which).

This clonotype has a count of ten or more. The chain is built from TRBV3-1 and TRBJ2-2; the D is unclear. Trimming took 2 bases from V and 7 from J, leaving 5 bases between them. This CDR3 contains 12 residues. Germline CDR1 LGHDT, CDR2 YNNKEL (reference sequence). The CDR3 sequence is CASSQRVGELFF. The CDR3 region has the DNA TGTGCCAGCAGCCAAAGGGTCGGGGAGCTGTTTTTT.

This clonotype came up many times. The chain joins TRBV20-1 to TRBJ1-2; D gene unclear. The germline V gene encodes CDR1 DFQATT and CDR2 SNEGSKA (reference sequence). The CDR3 sequence is 13 residues long. V was trimmed by 1 base and J by 2 bases, leaving 8 bases between them. The CDR3 nucleotides are TGCAGTGCTAGAGGGGATGGCAACTATGGCTACACCTTC. As protein: CSARGDGNYGYTF.

In its sample, this clonotype was seen a few times. The chain has TRBV20-1 and TRBJ2-7; D is perhaps TRBD1 or TRBD2 (5 bases each). This CDR3 is built from 20 residues. Looked up from germline, CDR1 is DFQATT and CDR2 is SNEGSKA (reference sequence). Trimming cost V 0 bases and J 3 bases, with 30 bases left between them. The CDR3 loop reads CSARDRWTPGRTTEVYEQYF. The DNA for the CDR3 is TGCAGTGCTAGAGATAGATGGACCCCAGGGCGGACGACGGAGGTCTACGAGCAGTACTTC.

In its sample, this clonotype was seen many times. V and J are TRBV5-1 and TRBJ1-3; D gene uncertain. CDR3 size: 15 residues. The germline V and J ends were trimmed by 0 bases and 0 bases, with 7 bases remaining between them. Per the germline V gene, CDR1 is SGHRS and CDR2 is YFSETQ. CDR3 sequence reads: CASSLVVGSGNTIYF. The CDR3 DNA reads as TGCGCCAGCAGCTTGGTAGTCGGCTCTGGAAACACCATATATTTT.

The sample holds a few counts of this clonotype. Just one base apart from a much larger clone, this may be a read error. The chain uses TRBV28 and TRBJ2-3, with D unresolved. Germline CDR1 is MDHEN and CDR2 is SYDVKM. The CDR3 length is 15 residues. CDR3 residues: CASGLTPLSTDTQYF. The CDR3, as DNA: TGTGCCAGCGGTTTGACACCCCTCAGCACAGATACGCAGTATTTT.

This clonotype has at least ten counts. V is TRBV7-8 and J is TRBJ2-2; either TRBD1 or TRBD2 may supply D (5 bases each). Germline values: CDR1 SGHVS, CDR2 FQNEAQ. Trimming cost V 1 base and J 6 bases, with 15 bases left between them. This CDR3 is 16 amino acids long. The CDR3 bases are TGTGCCAGCAGCTTAGGGGGCCGGGGAGTCTCCGGGGAGCTGTTTTTT. Protein sequence: CASSLGGRGVSGELFF. The full variable domain, with the rest looked up from reference TRBV7-8 and TRBJ2-2, is GAGVSQSPRYKVAKRGQDVALRCDPISGHVSLFWYQQALGQGPEFLTYFQNEAQLDKSGLPSDRFFAERPEGSVSTLKIQRTQQEDSAVYLCASSLGGRGVSGELFFGEGSRLTVL.

This clonotype was recorded many times. The CDR3 sequence is CSARVSEAFF. The CDR3 coding sequence is TGCAGTGCTAGAGTTTCTGAAGCTTTCTTT. This sequence joins TRBV20-1 and TRBJ1-1; no reliable D call. Trimming removed 1 base from V and 6 bases from J, with 3 bases in between. Germline V CDR1 and CDR2: DFQATT, SNEGSKA (reference sequence). The CDR3 runs to 10 residues.

This clonotype was counted between two and nine times. The V and J genes are TRBV5-4 and TRBJ1-5, with D tentatively TRBD1 (6 bases). The ends were cut back, 0 bases at V and 0 bases at J, with 22 bases in the middle. This CDR3 contains 20 residues. CDR1 is SGHNT and CDR2 is YYREEE in the germline V gene (reference sequence). The CDR3, as DNA: TGTGCCAGCAGCTTGGGGCCGAACAGGGAAGTGACTTATAGCAATCAGCCCCAGCATTTT. Translating gives CASSLGPNREVTYSNQPQHF.

This chain connects TRBV29-1 to TRBJ1-1; tentatively, D is TRBD1 (5 bases). The V gene's germline CDR1 is SQVTM and CDR2 ANQGSEA. The CDR3 length is 11 residues. Trimming cost V 7 bases and J 6 bases, with 12 bases left between them. CDR3 DNA sequence: TGCAGCGAGGGACGGGGCCCTGAAGCTTTCTTT. This codes for CSEGRGPEAFF.

This clonotype was seen at least ten times. This sequence joins TRBV4-3 and TRBJ2-2; 10 bases agree with TRBD2. This CDR3 spans 15 amino acids. Germline CDR1 and CDR2: LGHNA and YSLEER. The V and J ends lost 4 bases and 7 bases, in that order; junction bases with no gene match: 6. CDR3 residues: CASSLQRGGLGELFF. Written as DNA, the CDR3 is TGCGCCAGCAGCCTTCAGCGGGGGGGCCTCGGGGAGCTGTTTTTT.

The chain joins TRBV15 to TRBJ1-5; TRBD1 aligns across 9 bases. Looked up from germline, CDR1 is LNHNV and CDR2 is YYDKDF (reference sequence). After removal of 1 base from V and 6 bases from J, the junction contained 10 bases not matched to a gene. The CDR3 contains 17 residues. The CDR3 reads CATSRGRGTGIFQPQHF. The CDR3 nucleotides read TGTGCCACCAGCAGAGGACGGGGGACAGGGATCTTTCAGCCCCAGCATTTT.

The V gene is TRBV5-6, the J gene TRBJ2-5; D remains ambiguous. CDR3 length: 13 amino acids. V lost 2 bases and J lost 0, with 5 bases in between. The germline V gene encodes CDR1 SGHDT and CDR2 YYEEEE. Here the CDR3 DNA reads TGTGCCAGCAGCTTCGAAGACCAAGAGACCCAGTACTTC. Protein product: CASSFEDQETQYF. The full variable domain, rest sourced from reference TRBV5-6 and TRBJ2-5, is DAGVTQSPTHLIKTRGQQVTLRCSPKSGHDTVSWYQQALGQGPQFIFQYYEEEERQRGNFPDRFSGHQFPNYSSELNVNALLLGDSALYLCASSFEDQETQYFGPGTRLLVL.

This clonotype has at least ten counts. The chain recombines TRBV11-2 with TRBJ2-3; 10 nucleotides line up with TRBD2. Per germline, CDR1 SGHAT and CDR2 FQNNGV. The CDR3 is 18 amino acids. Germline trimming cut 5 bases from V and 0 bases from J; bases unmatched to any gene: 11. CDR3 protein: CASSPLAGAISSTDTQYF. The CDR3 DNA reads as TGTGCCAGCAGCCCCCTAGCGGGGGCCATTTCTAGCACAGATACGCAGTATTTT.

The chain is built from TRBV5-4 and TRBJ2-7; tentative D call: TRBD1 (6 bases). V lost 2 bases and J lost 1, with 16 bases in between. This CDR3 is 16 amino acids long. Germline V gene data show CDR1 as SGHNT and CDR2 as YYREEE (reference sequence). CDR3 bases: TGTGCCAGCAGCTTTCGTGAGGGGACAATTTCCTACGAGCAGTACTTC. This sequence encodes CASSFREGTISYEQYF.

This clonotype showed up many times. V usage is TRBV7-2 and J usage is TRBJ1-5; D gene unclear. Germline assignment: CDR1 SGHTA and CDR2 FQGNSA. Trimming removed 2 bases at V and 1 base at J, with 9 bases between. CDR3 length: 15 amino acids. CDR3 DNA: TGTGCCAGCAGCTTAACGTCCAGCAGCAATCAGCCCCAGCATTTT. The encoded protein is CASSLTSSSNQPQHF.

The chain employs TRBV5-1 and TRBJ2-2; D remains unclear. The V gene's germline CDR1 is SGHRS and CDR2 YFSETQ. The CDR3 has 16 amino acids. V lost 0 bases and J lost 3, with 12 bases in between. The CDR3 nucleotides read TGCGCCAGCAGCTTGGTACCAATGTCGTACACCGGGGAGCTGTTTTTT. Its translation is CASSLVPMSYTGELFF.

The V and J genes are TRBV24-1 and TRBJ1-2; no clear D gene. The CDR3 contains 14 residues. Germline V gene sequence: CDR1 KGHDR, CDR2 SFDVKD. V lost 5 bases and J 2 bases, leaving 11 bases between the germline ends. CDR3 loop: CATSVSSGNYGYTF. CDR3 DNA sequence: TGTGCCACCAGTGTCTCCTCCGGGAACTATGGCTACACCTTC.

The J gene is TRBJ1-2, the V gene TRBV14, with a weak D call TRBD1 (6 bases). The CDR3 length is 15 residues. Trimming pared 0 bases from V and 4 bases from J, leaving 12 bases between. Germline V gene sequence: CDR1 SGHDN, CDR2 FVKESK. CDR3 residues: CASSQDPGGVYGYTF. The CDR3 DNA is TGTGCCAGCAGCCAAGATCCCGGGGGCGTCTATGGCTACACCTTC.

V and J are TRBV7-3 and TRBJ1-2; D may be TRBD1 (6 bases). CDR3 length equals 14 residues. Germline CDR1 and CDR2: SGHTA and FQGTGA. V lost 5 bases to trimming and J lost 4 bases, with 14 bases between them. CDR3 sequence reads: CASSPTGTFYGYTF. The CDR3 DNA sequence: TGTGCCAGCAGCCCAACCGGGACATTCTATGGCTACACCTTC.

V and J are TRBV28 and TRBJ1-3, with D uncertain. V gave up 1 base and J gave up 1 base, with 8 bases separating them. CDR3 length equals 15 residues. Germline CDR1 reads MDHEN; CDR2 reads SYDVKM. CDR3 amino acids: CASSLSTASGNTIYF. The CDR3 DNA reads as TGTGCCAGCAGTTTATCTACAGCATCTGGAAACACCATATATTTT.

CDR3 nucleotide sequence: TGTGCCAGCACCCTAGAGGGGAGGAGCGAGCAGTTCTTC. Its translation is CASTLEGRSEQFF. The chain is built from TRBV5-6 and TRBJ2-1, with D perhaps TRBD2 (6 bases). Germline V lookup: CDR1 SGHDT, CDR2 YYEEEE. V lost 6 bases to trimming and J lost 10 bases, with 17 bases between them. This CDR3 spans 13 amino acids. Variable domain in full (rest from reference TRBV5-6 and TRBJ2-1): DAGVTQSPTHLIKTRGQQVTLRCSPKSGHDTVSWYQQALGQGPQFIFQYYEEEERQRGNFPDRFSGHQFPNYSSELNVNALLLGDSALYLCASTLEGRSEQFFGPGTRLTVL.

The genes are TRBV18 and TRBJ2-7; 7 positions match TRBD2. The CDR3 loop spans 14 amino acids. V lost 4 bases, J lost 0 bases, and 3 bases stayed unmatched. Germline V gives CDR1 KGHSH, CDR2 LQKENI. For the CDR3, the DNA is TGTGCCAGCTCACTCGGGGGGAGCTCCTACGAGCAGTACTTC. It encodes CASSLGGSSYEQYF.

This clonotype has a count of ten or more. The CDR3 DNA is TGTGCCAGTACCCCTACCGGGACGTATGGCTACACCTTC. Its protein is CASTPTGTYGYTF. V usage is TRBV19 and J usage is TRBJ1-2; D perhaps matches TRBD1 (5 bases). This CDR3 is 13 amino acids long. V dropped 7 bases and J dropped 5 bases, with 14 bases sitting between them. Germline V gene data show CDR1 as LNHDA and CDR2 as SQIVND (reference sequence).

The sample holds many counts of this clonotype. This rearrangement joins TRBV2 to TRBJ1-5; a weak D match, TRBD1 (6 bases). V dropped 7 bases and J dropped 0 bases, with 10 bases sitting between them. CDR3 size: 14 residues. Germline V gene sequence: CDR1 SNHLY, CDR2 FYNNEI. CDR3 region: CASNRDHSNQPQHF. The CDR3 DNA is TGTGCCAGCAACAGGGACCATAGCAATCAGCCCCAGCATTTT.

This clonotype has at least ten counts. The chain is built from TRBV28 and TRBJ2-3; D unclear. V shed 6 bases and J shed 3 bases, with 10 bases lying between them. The germline V gene encodes CDR1 MDHEN and CDR2 SYDVKM. The CDR3 runs to 13 residues. CDR3 nucleotide sequence: TGTGCCAGCAGCAGAAAGGGAACAGATACGCAGTATTTT. It is translated as CASSRKGTDTQYF.

J is TRBJ2-2 and V is TRBV5-1; D gene uncertain. The CDR3 has 12 amino acids. V was pared by 1 base and J by 6 bases, with 4 bases between. Germline loops: CDR1 SGHRS, CDR2 YFSETQ. The CDR3 region is CASSLPAGELFF. The CDR3 bases are TGCGCCAGCAGCTTGCCAGCCGGGGAGCTGTTTTTT.

This clonotype appeared many times. The chain combines TRBV28 with TRBJ2-2; D perhaps matches TRBD1 (6 bases). The CDR3 has 12 amino acids. Germline loops: CDR1 MDHEN, CDR2 SYDVKM. Trimming cost V 5 bases and J 6 bases, with 7 bases left between them. The CDR3 region is CASSNRAGELFF. The CDR3 coding sequence is TGTGCCAGCAGTAACAGGGCCGGGGAGCTGTTTTTT. Filled out from reference TRBV28 and TRBJ2-2, the complete variable domain reads DVKVTQSSRYLVKRTGEKVFLECVQDMDHENMFWYRQDPGLGLRLIYFSYDVKMKEKGDIPEGYSVSREKKERFSLILESASTNQTSMYLCASSNRAGELFFGEGSRLTVL.